Below, 10 T cell receptor beta chains from the same sample are listed, as sequenced in a study of cytomegalovirus exposure and HLA in healthy donors. Method: immunoSEQ multiplex PCR; TCRdb's copy keeps in-frame clones and lacks some. The sample has about 73,000 clones; about 95% are singletons. Sequencing was carried out using PBMCs. Receptors originate from a man aged 18-30 years in good health and CMV-seronegative.

The chain uses TRBV7-8 and TRBJ2-1; 10 bases are a match to TRBD2. This CDR3 has 15 amino acids. CDR1 and CDR2 from the germline V gene are SGHVS and FQNEAQ. V was clipped by 5 bases and J by 7 bases; unmatched bases: 8. The CDR3 DNA follows: TGTGCCAGCAGCGCTAGCGGGGGCGGGTCGAATGAGCAGTTCTTC. Its translation is CASSASGGGSNEQFF.

This clone was counted a single time. The chain joins TRBV21-1 to TRBJ1-4. TRBV21-1 is a known pseudogene. The CDR3 spans 18 residues. The CDR3 bases are TGTGCCAGCAGCAATGGTCGGCCAGGGAGGAAGACTAATGAAAAACTGTTTTTT. This translates into CASSNGRPGRKTNEKLFF.

The chain carries TRBV7-2 and TRBJ2-5, with D perhaps TRBD2 (5 bases). Germline V gives CDR1 SGHTA, CDR2 FQGNSA. The CDR3 has 11 residues. The germline V and J ends were trimmed by 5 bases and 4 bases, with 5 bases remaining between them. Here the CDR3 DNA reads TGTGCCAGCAGCAGCGGAGAGACCCAGTACTTC. It encodes CASSSGETQYF. Full variable domain (missing parts from reference TRBV7-2 and TRBJ2-5): GAGVSQSPSNKVTEKGKDVELRCDPISGHTALYWYRQSLGQGLEFLIYFQGNSAPDKSGLPSDRFSAERTGGSVSTLTIQRTQQEDSAVYLCASSSGETQYFGPGTRLLVL.

CDR3 DNA sequence: TGTGCCAGTAGACGACAGGGGCACTATGGCTACACCTTC. Protein product: CASRRQGHYGYTF. The rearrangement joins TRBV19 to TRBJ1-2; 8 bases line up with TRBD1. With V trimmed by 6 bases and J by 3 bases, 3 bases remained unmatched. CDR3 size: 13 residues. Germline V lookup: CDR1 LNHDA, CDR2 SQIVND (reference sequence).

J is TRBJ2-6 and V is TRBV6-5; D unclear. The CDR3 contains 14 residues. V shed 5 bases and J shed 4 bases, with 9 bases lying between them. Germline V gene lookup returns CDR1 MNHEY and CDR2 SVGAGI. As DNA, the CDR3 is TGTGCCAGCAGTCGAATGGAGGGGGCCAACGTCCTGACTTTC. Encoded protein: CASSRMEGANVLTF.

CDR3 DNA sequence: TGCGCCAGCAGCCAACTCCCGCTGGACAGGGTAAAAAACATTCAGTACTTC. Protein: CASSQLPLDRVKNIQYF. The chain joins TRBV4-1 to TRBJ2-4; 8 nucleotides agree with TRBD1. In germline, CDR1 is MGHRA, CDR2 YSYEKL. V was pared by 2 bases and J by 4 bases, with 10 bases of the junction left unmatched. The CDR3 sequence is 17 residues long.

The chain recombines TRBV2 with TRBJ2-5; D not resolved. The CDR3 runs 15 residues. The germline V and J ends were trimmed by 2 bases and 1 base, with 11 bases remaining between them. CDR1 and CDR2 (germline): SNHLY, FYNNEI. The CDR3 region is CASSEIGLPQETQYF. DNA for the CDR3: TGTGCCAGCAGTGAAATTGGGCTCCCCCAAGAGACCCAGTACTTC.

V is TRBV19 and J is TRBJ2-3; the D is unclear. The CDR3 contains 15 residues. Trimming removed 1 base at V and 1 base at J, with 9 bases between. CDR1 and CDR2 (germline): LNHDA, SQIVND (reference sequence). In DNA, the CDR3 is TGTGCCAGTAGTATAGGGCATGCACGCACAGATACGCAGTATTTT. This gives the protein CASSIGHARTDTQYF.

This chain links TRBV4-2 with TRBJ1-1, with TRBD1 as a possible D gene (6 bases). The CDR3 has 14 amino acids. From germline, CDR1 is LGHNA and CDR2 YNFKEQ. V was cut by 5 bases and J by 1 base, with 11 bases left in between. CDR3 sequence (DNA): TGTGCCAGCAGCGTCCGGGACACGAACACTGAAGCTTTCTTT. Translation: CASSVRDTNTEAFF.

CDR3 nucleotide sequence: TGTGCCAGCAGTCCGGCCCCCGGGAACAGGGCGAGAGAGACCCAGTACTTC. Translating gives CASSPAPGNRARETQYF. This rearrangement joins TRBV2 to TRBJ2-5; a weak D match, TRBD1 (6 bases). From germline, CDR1 is SNHLY and CDR2 FYNNEI. This CDR3 is built from 17 residues. Trimming stripped 5 bases from V and 4 bases from J, with 23 bases between.